This entry describes one T cell receptor beta chain. These data belong to a study of T-cell reconstitution after alpha-beta-depleted transplantation in children. Germline V gene data show CDR1 as SGHTA and CDR2 as FQGNSA. This CDR3 has 14 residues. Trimming cost V 5 bases and J 4 bases, with 14 bases left between them. Using unique molecular identifiers, the investigators prepared the TCRbeta library. TCRdb re-called the PCR reads through MiXCR, storing one row per CDR3 protein. Here the sample spans 450,000 to 600,000 distinct CDR3 sequences, approximately 32% being singletons. This specimen was PBMCs from the stem cell graft donor, taken from the stem cell graft. The sequence was obtained from a human donor who donated a stem cell graft to a child with aplastic anemia. The rearrangement uses TRBV7-2 and TRBJ1-2, with D possibly TRBD1 on 5 matching bases. Here the CDR3 reads CASSPSGLFYGYTF. CDR3 nucleotides: TGTGCCAGCAGCCCTTCGGGACTGTTCTATGGCTACACCTTC.